The rows below give T cell receptor beta chains drawn from one sample of a study of T cell changes during pregnancy in multiple sclerosis. Assay used: immunoSEQ multiplex PCR; TCRdb lists only in-frame clones, some missing. Of about 42,000 clones listed, more than 85% are singletons. The sequencing here drew on CD4+ T cells from peripheral blood mononuclear cells, taken after pregnancy. The source of these receptors is a female donor in good health, enrolled as a control in a pregnancy study. The CDR3 runs from the conserved cysteine through the conserved F or W. A D gene is named only where the DNA matches it firmly. Clone size is shown for a subset of rows, as once, few, many or a class of expanded clone.

d_gene: TRBD2
abundance: -
j_gene: TRBJ2-1
v_gene: TRBV4-2
CDR3aa: CASSQLLAGEREQFF
CDR3nt: TGTGCCAGCAGCCAACTTCTAGCGGGAGAACGGGAGCAGTTCTTC

d_gene: -
abundance: -
j_gene: TRBJ2-6
v_gene: TRBV11-1
CDR3aa: CASNAPTVSGANVLTF
CDR3nt: TGTGCCAGCAACGCCCCTACAGTCTCTGGGGCCAACGTCCTGACTTTC

d_gene: -
abundance: -
j_gene: TRBJ2-1
v_gene: TRBV19
CDR3aa: CASRWAFGQFF
CDR3nt: TGTGCCAGTAGGTGGGCTTTTGGGCAGTTCTTC

d_gene: -
abundance: -
j_gene: TRBJ1-5
v_gene: TRBV2
CDR3aa: CASSHRRDTSNQPQHF
CDR3nt: TGTGCCAGCTCACACCGGCGGGATACGAGCAATCAGCCCCAGCATTTT

d_gene: TRBD1
abundance: -
j_gene: TRBJ2-5
v_gene: TRBV9
CDR3aa: CASSGDSNRGFRGTQYF
CDR3nt: TGTGCCAGCAGCGGGGACAGTAATAGGGGGTTTAGGGGGACCCAGTACTTC

d_gene: TRBD1
abundance: -
j_gene: TRBJ2-6
v_gene: TRBV25-1
CDR3aa: CASARSGQAGANVLTF
CDR3nt: TGTGCCAGCGCACGATCAGGACAGGCTGGGGCCAACGTCCTGACTTTC

d_gene: TRBD1
abundance: -
j_gene: TRBJ1-2
v_gene: TRBV18
CDR3aa: CASSRGQELYGYTF
CDR3nt: TGTGCCAGCTCCCGGGGACAGGAGCTATATGGCTACACCTTC

d_gene: -
abundance: -
j_gene: TRBJ1-2
v_gene: TRBV15
CDR3aa: CATSSTSGGKEGYTF
CDR3nt: TGTGCTACCAGCAGCACATCCGGGGGGAAGGAGGGCTACACCTTC

d_gene: TRBD1
abundance: -
j_gene: TRBJ2-2
v_gene: TRBV15
CDR3aa: CATSTRGLSTGELFF
CDR3nt: TGTGCCACCAGCACCAGGGGGCTTTCGACCGGGGAGCTGTTTTTT

d_gene: TRBD2
abundance: -
j_gene: TRBJ2-7
v_gene: TRBV4-2
CDR3aa: CASSQDRGSGGAVSEQYF
CDR3nt: TGTGCCAGCAGCCAAGATAGAGGTAGCGGGGGGGCAGTGAGTGAGCAGTACTTC

d_gene: -
abundance: -
j_gene: TRBJ1-1
v_gene: TRBV19
CDR3aa: CASKAGRTGQLSTEAFF
CDR3nt: TGTGCCAGTAAGGCTGGGAGGACCGGGCAGTTGAGCACTGAAGCTTTCTTT

d_gene: TRBD2
abundance: -
j_gene: TRBJ2-3
v_gene: TRBV5-6
CDR3aa: CASSLLAGGRDTQYF
CDR3nt: TGTGCCAGCAGCTTGCTAGCGGGGGGGCGGGATACGCAGTATTTT

d_gene: -
abundance: -
j_gene: TRBJ1-2
v_gene: TRBV28
CDR3aa: CASSFRAGHGYTF
CDR3nt: TGTGCCAGCAGTTTCCGGGCAGGGCATGGCTACACCTTC

d_gene: -
abundance: once
j_gene: TRBJ1-4
v_gene: TRBV9
CDR3aa: CASSTEVWGGAGDEKLFF
CDR3nt: TGTGCCAGCAGCACAGAAGTTTGGGGGGGCGCAGGAGATGAAAAACTGTTTTTT

d_gene: -
abundance: -
j_gene: TRBJ2-7
v_gene: TRBV2
CDR3aa: CAGGGGSSYEQYF
CDR3nt: TGTGCCGGGGGGGGCGGGAGCTCCTACGAGCAGTACTTC

d_gene: -
abundance: once
j_gene: TRBJ2-6
v_gene: TRBV7-2
CDR3aa: CASSSWANVLTF
CDR3nt: TGTGCCAGCAGCTCTTGGGCCAACGTCCTGACTTTC

d_gene: -
abundance: -
j_gene: TRBJ1-1
v_gene: TRBV2
CDR3aa: CARLTVNTEAFF
CDR3nt: TGTGCCAGACTGACAGTGAACACTGAAGCTTTCTTT

d_gene: -
abundance: few
j_gene: TRBJ1-1
v_gene: TRBV19
CDR3aa: CASRGEAGTEAFF
CDR3nt: TGTGCCAGTAGGGGGGAAGCGGGCACTGAAGCTTTCTTT

d_gene: TRBD1
abundance: -
j_gene: TRBJ2-7
v_gene: TRBV28
CDR3aa: CASRETGGTYEQYF
CDR3nt: TGTGCCAGCAGGGAGACAGGGGGGACCTACGAGCAGTACTTC

d_gene: -
abundance: -
j_gene: TRBJ1-1
v_gene: TRBV5-1
CDR3aa: CASSTGTQNTEAFF
CDR3nt: TGCGCCAGCAGCACCGGGACTCAGAACACTGAAGCTTTCTTT

d_gene: TRBD2
abundance: -
j_gene: TRBJ2-1
v_gene: TRBV7-8
CDR3aa: CASSFRVIAGVEGNEQFF
CDR3nt: TGTGCCAGCAGCTTCCGGGTAATAGCGGGAGTAGAAGGGAATGAGCAGTTCTTC

d_gene: TRBD1
abundance: -
j_gene: TRBJ2-7
v_gene: TRBV5-4
CDR3aa: CASSLGRDRANEQYF
CDR3nt: TGTGCCAGCAGCTTGGGCCGGGACAGGGCTAACGAGCAGTACTTC

d_gene: TRBD1
abundance: -
j_gene: TRBJ2-1
v_gene: TRBV9
CDR3aa: CASSVVWDRVGSRDNEQFF
CDR3nt: TGTGCCAGCAGCGTAGTATGGGACAGGGTCGGTTCTAGGGACAATGAGCAGTTCTTC

d_gene: TRBD1
abundance: once
j_gene: TRBJ2-3
v_gene: TRBV28
CDR3aa: CASRAQGVDTQYF
CDR3nt: TGTGCCAGCAGAGCACAGGGGGTTGATACGCAGTATTTT

d_gene: -
abundance: -
j_gene: TRBJ2-7
v_gene: TRBV5-1
CDR3aa: CASSRGSSYEQYF
CDR3nt: TGCGCCAGCTCTAGAGGGAGCTCCTACGAGCAGTACTTC

d_gene: -
abundance: -
j_gene: TRBJ2-1
v_gene: TRBV19
CDR3aa: CASLATGRSYNEQFF
CDR3nt: TGTGCCAGTCTAGCGACCGGGCGCTCCTACAATGAGCAGTTCTTC

d_gene: TRBD2
abundance: -
j_gene: TRBJ2-1
v_gene: TRBV15
CDR3aa: CATSSTGTSAIDQFF
CDR3nt: TGTGCCACCAGCAGTACCGGGACTAGCGCCATTGACCAGTTCTTC

d_gene: -
abundance: -
j_gene: TRBJ1-5
v_gene: TRBV30
CDR3aa: CAWNSPPGPQHF
CDR3nt: TGTGCCTGGAACTCACCCCCCGGGCCCCAGCATTTT

d_gene: -
abundance: -
j_gene: TRBJ2-2
v_gene: TRBV9
CDR3aa: CASSGQNTGELFF
CDR3nt: TGTGCCAGCAGTGGACAGAACACCGGGGAGCTGTTTTTT

d_gene: TRBD2
abundance: -
j_gene: TRBJ2-3
v_gene: TRBV28
CDR3aa: CASSPQTSGATDTQYF
CDR3nt: TGTGCCAGCAGTCCCCAGACTAGCGGGGCCACAGATACGCAGTATTTT

d_gene: TRBD1
abundance: -
j_gene: TRBJ1-1
v_gene: TRBV27
CDR3aa: CASAHWGQGAEHTEAFF
CDR3nt: TGTGCCAGCGCACATTGGGGACAGGGGGCAGAGCACACTGAAGCTTTCTTT

d_gene: -
abundance: -
j_gene: TRBJ1-4
v_gene: TRBV5-1
CDR3aa: CASRQGGPTNEKLFF
CDR3nt: TGCGCCAGCAGACAGGGAGGGCCAACTAATGAAAAACTGTTTTTT

d_gene: TRBD2
abundance: -
j_gene: TRBJ2-1
v_gene: TRBV10-1
CDR3aa: CASSEYGGAYNEQFF
CDR3nt: TGCGCCAGCAGTGAGTACGGGGGGGCCTACAATGAGCAGTTCTTC